The present T cell receptor (beta chain) was sequenced within a study of blood T cell repertoires in COVID-19. Sequencing used immunoSEQ multiplex PCR; TCRdb keeps in-frame clones, though not all of them. Among about 200,000 clones, more than 80% were seen once, and the ten largest hold less than 11%. V was cut by 5 bases and J by 3 bases, with 17 bases left in between. CDR1 SGHTA and CDR2 FQGNSA come from the germline V gene. The CDR3 runs 15 residues. Sequencing was carried out using peripheral blood. The rearrangement joins TRBV7-2 to TRBJ2-7; D is possibly TRBD2 (6 bases). The TCR originated in a woman aged 80 or over with acute or convalescent COVID-19. The CDR3 DNA is TGTGCCAGCAGCCATGGAGGGGAGAGACACTACGAGCAGTACTTC. Its protein is CASSHGGERHYEQYF.